A single sample is the source of the 5 T cell receptor beta chains below, sequenced in a study of cytomegalovirus exposure and HLA in healthy donors. Primers: 60 Vbeta forward and 13 Jbeta reverse. Repertoires were generated with immunoSEQ multiplex PCR, while TCRdb's copy carries only in-frame clones and drops some. The table shows 130,000 to 150,000 clones, with roughly four fifths occurring only once. Source material: PBMCs. These receptors all stem from a young man in good health and CMV-seropositive.

This chain uses TRBV6-1 with TRBJ2-1, with TRBD2 as a possible D gene (6 bases). The CDR3 sequence is 17 residues long. V lost 4 bases and J 0 bases, leaving 16 bases between the germline ends. Germline CDR1 is MNHNS and CDR2 is SASEGT. The CDR3 region is CASSGPGTHTSYNEQFF. In DNA, the CDR3 is TGTGCCAGCAGTGGACCCGGGACTCACACCTCCTACAATGAGCAGTTCTTC.

V gene TRBV5-1 combines with J gene TRBJ1-1; D is perhaps TRBD1 (6 bases). This CDR3 region has 14 residues. V lost 1 base to trimming and J lost 4 bases, with 11 bases between them. Germline assignment: CDR1 SGHRS and CDR2 YFSETQ. The CDR3 nucleotides read TGCGCCAGCAGCTTGAAGGGGGTAGGCACTGAAGCTTTCTTT. Encoded protein: CASSLKGVGTEAFF.

This chain connects TRBV19 to TRBJ1-4, with TRBD1 matching 7 bases. The length of the CDR3 is 14 residues. V trimming: 6 bases; J trimming: 6 bases; junction bases outside the gene matches: 7. The germline gives CDR1 LNHDA, CDR2 SQIVND (reference sequence). This chain's CDR3 is CASSGDRAYEKLFF. The DNA for the CDR3 is TGTGCCAGTAGCGGCGACAGGGCGTATGAAAAACTGTTTTTT.

V and J are TRBV9 and TRBJ2-4; 9 bases are shared with TRBD1. Trimming took 4 bases from V and 7 from J; bases not matched to a gene: 6. This CDR3 comprises 14 residues. Germline lookup yields CDR1 SGDLS and CDR2 YYNGEE. The CDR3 coding sequence is TGTGCCAGCAGCCCCCAGACAGGGGGTAACATTCAGTACTTC. Translating gives CASSPQTGGNIQYF.

CDR3 nucleotide sequence: TGTGCCAGCAGCAGCAGGGACACCGGGGAGCTGTTTTTT. Protein: CASSSRDTGELFF. The chain couples TRBV13 to TRBJ2-2; the D gene is possibly TRBD1 (5 bases). CDR1 PRHDT and CDR2 FYEKMQ come from the germline V gene (reference sequence). The CDR3 has 13 amino acids. The germline V and J ends were trimmed by 5 bases and 3 bases, with 7 bases remaining between them.